The rows below give T cell receptor beta chains drawn from one sample of a study of T cell responses to AZD1222 COVID-19 vaccine. The method was immunoSEQ multiplex PCR; TCRdb's version includes in-frame clones alone and lacks a portion of them. The sample holds 150,000 to 200,000 clones; just under 95% are singletons and the top ten take about 0.9%. The sequenced sample was peripheral blood, obtained on day 0 of AZD1222 vaccination. These receptors were collected from an adult in good health. Both conserved end residues are part of each CDR3. The order of the fields is D gene, clone size, J gene, V gene, CDR3 protein, CDR3 DNA. D genes are given only for firm matches. Rows give clone size only sometimes, using once, few, many, or a class for an expanded clone.

. | . | TRBJ2-7 | TRBV15 | CATSSGDSYEQYF | TGTGCCACCAGCAGTGGGGACTCCTACGAGCAGTACTTC
. | . | TRBJ1-4 | TRBV19 | CASSQATNEKLFF | TGTGCCAGTAGTCAAGCTACTAATGAAAAACTGTTTTTT
. | few | TRBJ2-1 | TRBV21-1 | CASSKGKGGAYNEQFF | TGTGCCAGCAGCAAAGGTAAAGGGGGGGCCTACAATGAGCAGTTCTTC
. | . | TRBJ1-2 | TRBV4-1 | CASSQDEGSREGYTF | TGCGCCAGCAGCCAAGACGAAGGAAGTAGGGAAGGCTACACCTTC
. | . | TRBJ1-2 | TRBV20-1 | CSAITEGDYTF | TGCAGTGCTATAACCGAGGGGGACTACACCTTC
. | . | TRBJ1-6 | TRBV5-4 | CASSSISGLTNSPLHF | TGTGCCAGCAGCTCCATCTCGGGACTCACTAATTCACCCCTCCACTTT
. | . | TRBJ2-2 | TRBV11-2 | CASSLGVPGELFF | TGTGCCAGCAGCTTAGGGGTCCCCGGGGAGCTGTTTTTT
. | . | TRBJ2-5 | TRBV6-1 | CASSGPPPPSPTGAETQYF | TGTGCCAGCAGTGGGCCCCCTCCCCCGTCCCCGACAGGAGCGGAGACCCAGTACTTC
TRBD1 | . | TRBJ1-4 | TRBV30 | CAWRPQGTGGREKLFF | TGTGCCTGGAGACCCCAAGGGACAGGGGGTCGTGAAAAACTGTTTTTT
. | . | TRBJ1-5 | TRBV27 | CASSLGADNQPQHF | TGTGCCAGCAGTTTAGGGGCGGACAATCAGCCCCAGCATTTT
. | . | TRBJ1-1 | TRBV6-5 | CASSYNSYTEAFF | TGTGCCAGCAGTTACAACAGTTACACTGAAGCTTTCTTT
. | . | TRBJ1-4 | TRBV7-8 | CASSPWEEKLFF | TGTGCCAGCAGCCCTTGGGAGGAAAAACTGTTTTTT
TRBD1 | . | TRBJ2-6 | TRBV18 | CASSPWTGGVTGANVLTF | TGTGCCAGCTCACCGTGGACAGGGGGCGTAACTGGGGCCAACGTCCTGACTTTC
TRBD2 | . | TRBJ2-6 | TRBV2 | CASSGEGGGANVLTF | TGTGCCAGCAGTGGGGAGGGTGGAGGGGCCAACGTCCTGACTTTC
. | . | TRBJ1-1 | TRBV5-6 | CASSLVGGQTGGTEAFF | TGTGCCAGCAGCTTGGTCGGGGGGCAGACCGGTGGCACTGAAGCTTTCTTT
TRBD2 | . | TRBJ2-5 | TRBV7-9 | CASSSSGEETQYF | TGTGCCAGCAGCTCAAGCGGGGAAGAGACCCAGTACTTC
TRBD2 | . | TRBJ2-7 | TRBV9 | CASSVGTSGGGEQYF | TGTGCCAGCAGCGTAGGGACTAGCGGGGGGGGCGAGCAGTACTTC
TRBD1 | . | TRBJ1-3 | TRBV11-2 | CASSLDRDRGPGNTIYF | TGTGCCAGCAGCTTAGATCGGGACAGGGGGCCTGGAAACACCATATATTTT
. | . | TRBJ1-1 | TRBV28 | CASSSPTPSGVPEAFF | TGTGCCAGCAGCTCTCCAACCCCATCGGGGGTCCCTGAAGCTTTCTTT
. | . | TRBJ1-4 | TRBV4-2 | CASSQELGFDGNEKLFF | TGTGCCAGCAGCCAAGAATTAGGTTTTGATGGTAATGAAAAACTGTTTTTT
TRBD1 | . | TRBJ2-2 | TRBV7-9 | CASSRGTGDTGELFF | TGTGCCAGCAGCCGAGGGACAGGGGACACCGGGGAGCTGTTTTTT
. | . | TRBJ2-7 | TRBV14 | CASSQGLGTTYEQYF | TGTGCCAGCAGCCAAGGTTTGGGGACAACTTACGAGCAGTACTTC
TRBD2 | . | TRBJ2-3 | TRBV7-2 | CASSPFGGGTDTQYF | TGTGCCAGCAGCCCCTTCGGGGGGGGCACAGATACGCAGTATTTT
TRBD1 | . | TRBJ2-3 | TRBV7-8 | CASSSPGTGGGDTQYF | TGTGCCAGCAGCTCACCCGGGACAGGGGGCGGAGATACGCAGTATTTT
. | . | TRBJ1-1 | TRBV7-2 | CASSQSWGGAFF | TGTGCCAGCAGCCAATCGTGGGGGGGAGCTTTCTTT
TRBD1 | . | TRBJ1-5 | TRBV27 | CASSLQPGTGVQPQHF | TGTGCCAGCAGTCTACAACCCGGGACAGGGGTTCAGCCCCAGCATTTT
. | once | TRBJ1-4 | TRBV6-1 | CASSEGVKGEKLFF | TGTGCCAGCAGTGAAGGAGTAAAGGGTGAAAAACTGTTTTTT
. | . | TRBJ1-2 | TRBV6-5 | CASSAGGSSGYTF | TGTGCCAGCAGCGCCGGGGGAAGCAGTGGCTACACCTTC
. | . | TRBJ1-6 | TRBV10-3 | CAISENAPGRNNSPLHF | TGTGCCATCAGTGAAAACGCCCCGGGTCGAAATAATTCACCCCTCCACTTT
. | . | TRBJ2-7 | TRBV28 | CASRTGWTNLGEQYF | TGTGCCAGCAGGACGGGGTGGACCAACCTGGGGGAGCAGTACTTC
. | . | TRBJ1-6 | TRBV6-5 | CASKPSWTSNSPLHF | TGTGCCAGCAAGCCCTCTTGGACCTCTAATTCACCCCTCCACTTT
. | . | TRBJ2-1 | TRBV3-1/TRBV3-2 | CASSLGGEQFF | TGTGCCAGCAGCCTAGGGGGTGAGCAGTTCTTC
. | . | TRBJ1-6 | TRBV16 | CASSQSIGISPLHF | TGTGCCAGCAGCCAATCAATTGGGATCTCACCCCTCCACTTT
TRBD1 | . | TRBJ2-7 | TRBV6-5 | CASRLRDRGLYEQYF | TGTGCCAGCAGGCTTAGGGACAGGGGGCTCTACGAGCAGTACTTC